A single sample gave rise to the 6 T cell receptor beta chains below, sequenced in a study of identical twins. TCRdb itself ran the 5' RACE reads through MiXCR, one entry per CDR3 protein. The table includes hundreds of thousands of distinct CDR3 sequences, 18% detected once. This sample was also put to use in a study of T cells expressing NK-cell markers.

The sample consisted of PBMCs. These receptors all come from a woman under 30 in good health.

In its sample, this clonotype was seen a few times. The rearrangement uses TRBV5-5 and TRBJ1-1; 7 positions agree with TRBD1. The germline gives CDR1 SGHKS, CDR2 YYEKEE (reference sequence). This CDR3 is 15 amino acids long. The V gene end was trimmed by 5 bases and the J gene end by 0 bases; junction bases not matched to a gene: 7. The CDR3 sequence: CASRQGQLMNTEAFF. DNA of the CDR3: TGTGCCAGCAGGCAGGGACAGCTAATGAACACTGAAGCTTTCTTT.

This clonotype appeared many times. This chain links TRBV20-1 with TRBJ2-7, with 7 nucleotides matching TRBD1. The CDR3 runs to 12 residues. V lost 5 bases and J lost 3; bases outside the gene matches: 4. Germline lookup yields CDR1 DFQATT and CDR2 SNEGSKA (reference sequence). For the CDR3, the DNA is TGCAGTGCTCGAACAGGGGACTACGAGCAGTACTTC. It specifies CSARTGDYEQYF.

This clonotype was recorded a few times. This sequence joins TRBV7-9 and TRBJ2-1, with unresolved D. The CDR3 sequence is 16 residues long. V lost 6 bases to trimming and J lost 1 base, with 16 bases between them. The germline V gene encodes CDR1 SEHNR and CDR2 FQNEAQ (reference sequence). The chain's CDR3 is CASSPGPPRSYNEQFF. The CDR3 DNA is TGTGCCAGCAGTCCGGGCCCGCCGAGATCCTACAATGAGCAGTTCTTC.

This clonotype occurred a few times. The chain couples TRBV12-3 or TRBV12-4 to TRBJ2-7; 8 positions agree with TRBD2. V dropped 4 bases and J dropped 6; count of bases not matched to a gene: 8. The CDR3 runs 14 residues. CDR3: CASSSGTRFSEQYF. Written as DNA, the CDR3 is TGTGCCAGCAGTTCCGGGACTAGGTTCAGCGAGCAGTACTTC.

This chain joins TRBV12-3 or TRBV12-4 and TRBJ1-1; D may be TRBD1 (5 bases). This CDR3 has 14 residues. V lost 8 bases, J lost 1 base, and 14 bases lay in between. The CDR3 here is CASRSGAGNTEAFF. The CDR3 DNA follows: TGTGCCAGCCGAAGTGGGGCCGGGAACACTGAAGCTTTCTTT.

Only one count was recorded for this clonotype. The gene calls are TRBV20-1 and TRBJ2-1; D tentatively fits TRBD1 or TRBD2 (6 bases each). V was pared by 3 bases and J by 7 bases, with 10 bases between. The CDR3 runs to 12 residues. Germline values: CDR1 DFQATT, CDR2 SNEGSKA (reference sequence). The CDR3 reads CSASGGGNEQFF. CDR3 DNA: TGCAGTGCTAGCGGGGGCGGGAATGAGCAGTTCTTC.